Following are 27 T cell receptor beta chains from one sample sequenced in a study of a mutant IDH1 vaccine in newly diagnosed glioma. Generated by immunoSEQ multiplex PCR, the TCRdb table keeps only in-frame clones and is missing some. This table has some 33,000 clones, about 80% appearing once. Time point meaning: week 35, safety follow-up. Alongside topical imiquimod, each dose of vaccine comprised 300 ug of mutant IDH1 20-mer peptide. For these receptors, no antigen is known. The specimen comprised PBMCs, sampled from a glioma patient whose treatment included an IDH1 peptide vaccine. These TCRs come from a man aged 25 to 40 with glioma.

The J gene is TRBJ2-7, the V gene TRBV29-1; TRBD2 matches 7 bases. Germline CDR1 reads SQVTM; CDR2 reads ANQGSEA. The CDR3 extends over 15 amino acids. With 6 bases clipped from V and 2 bases from J, the junction kept 13 bases outside the gene matches. CDR3 DNA sequence: TGCAGCGTAGGCCTCCGGGACTATGGTACCTACGAGCAGTACTTC. Translating it yields CSVGLRDYGTYEQYF.

Within the sample, this clone is medium-sized. CDR3 nucleotides: TGTGCCAGCAGCTTGTGGGGGACAGGGGGCCGTGAGCAGTACTTC. This codes for CASSLWGTGGREQYF. The genes are TRBV5-6 and TRBJ2-7, with 12 bases identical to TRBD1. CDR1 and CDR2 (germline): SGHDT, YYEEEE. After removal of 1 base from V and 7 bases from J, the junction contained 6 bases not matched to a gene. The CDR3 sequence is 15 residues long.

V gene TRBV4-1 combines with J gene TRBJ2-7; perhaps TRBD2 as D (6 bases). V gave up 5 bases and J gave up 7 bases, with 18 bases separating them. The CDR3 totals 14 residues. Looked up from germline, CDR1 is MGHRA and CDR2 is YSYEKL. CDR3 in amino acids: CASSSSSGVGEQYF. The DNA for the CDR3 is TGCGCCAGCAGCTCCTCCTCGGGGGTGGGGGAGCAGTACTTC.

The chain carries TRBV5-1 and TRBJ2-3; the D is unclear. With 0 bases removed from V and 3 bases from J, the gap between germline ends came to 11 bases. The CDR3 runs to 15 residues. Per germline, CDR1 SGHRS and CDR2 YFSETQ. The CDR3 sequence is CASSLDADLTDTQYF. The DNA of the CDR3 is TGCGCCAGCAGCTTGGATGCGGATTTGACAGATACGCAGTATTTT.

The chain is built from TRBV7-6 and TRBJ2-2, with D perhaps TRBD2 (6 bases). V dropped 4 bases and J dropped 6 bases, with 15 bases sitting between them. The CDR3 extends over 15 amino acids. Per the germline V gene, CDR1 is SGHVS and CDR2 is FNYEAQ. CDR3 in DNA: TGTGCCAGCAGCTCCGGCTACGGAGGGGCCGGGGAGCTGTTTTTT. The encoded protein is CASSSGYGGAGELFF.

The chain has TRBV9 and TRBJ2-3, with D perhaps assigned TRBD1 or TRBD2 (5 bases each). The CDR3 runs to 16 residues. Trimming pared 0 bases from V and 0 bases from J, leaving 11 bases between. The germline V gene has CDR1 SGDLS and CDR2 YYNGEE. The CDR3 here is CASSVGGRRSTDTQYF. The CDR3 nucleotides read TGTGCCAGCAGCGTAGGGGGCAGGAGGAGCACAGATACGCAGTATTTT.

V usage is TRBV19 and J usage is TRBJ2-6; D is unclear. The CDR3 spans 15 residues. V was shortened by 5 bases and J by 0 bases, with 8 bases between the two germline ends. Germline V gene lookup returns CDR1 LNHDA and CDR2 SQIVND (reference sequence). CDR3 sequence reads: CASSLTYSGANVLTF. DNA for the CDR3: TGTGCCAGTAGTCTGACCTACTCTGGGGCCAACGTCCTGACTTTC.

The rearrangement joins TRBV6-5 to TRBJ2-7, with 7 nucleotides matching TRBD1. Per the germline V gene, CDR1 is MNHEY and CDR2 is SVGAGI. The CDR3 consists of 13 residues. The V gene end was trimmed by 4 bases and the J gene end by 3 bases; junction bases not matched to a gene: 3. The CDR3 protein is CASSWYRGYEQYF. The CDR3 nucleotides read TGTGCCAGCAGTTGGTACAGGGGCTACGAGCAGTACTTC.

The chain recombines TRBV10-3 with TRBJ2-7, with D perhaps matching TRBD1 or TRBD2 (6 bases each). Germline V lookup: CDR1 ENHRY, CDR2 SYGVKD. V was clipped by 6 bases and J by 2 bases, with 14 bases between them. The CDR3 is 14 amino acids. CDR3 sequence: CAISPDRTTYEQYF. The DNA for the CDR3 is TGTGCCATCAGCCCCGACAGGACTACCTACGAGCAGTACTTC.

V gene TRBV6-1 combines with J gene TRBJ2-7; tentatively, D is TRBD1 or TRBD2 (6 bases each). The V gene's germline CDR1 is MNHNS and CDR2 SASEGT. V lost 10 bases and J 2 bases, leaving 15 bases between the germline ends. This CDR3 spans 13 amino acids. For the CDR3, the DNA is TGTGCCACCCGCGGGGACAAAGCCTACGAGCAGTACTTC. As protein: CATRGDKAYEQYF.

The chain employs TRBV29-1 and TRBJ2-6; 7 nucleotides match TRBD2. CDR3 length: 16 amino acids. Germline-derived CDR1 and CDR2 are SQVTM and ANQGSEA. The trim removed 5 bases at V and 2 bases at J, leaving 9 bases unmatched. In DNA, the CDR3 is TGCAGCGTTATAATCTCGGGAGGAACTGGGGCCAACGTCCTGACTTTC. This gives the protein CSVIISGGTGANVLTF.

The chain recombines TRBV15 with TRBJ1-5; the D gene is possibly TRBD1 (5 bases). CDR1 is LNHNV, CDR2 YYDKDF, per germline (reference sequence). This CDR3 is 13 amino acids long. The germline V and J ends were trimmed by 4 bases and 7 bases, with 11 bases remaining between them. The CDR3 region is CATSNWPGQPQHF. The CDR3 region has the DNA TGTGCCACCAGCAATTGGCCAGGGCAGCCCCAGCATTTT.

The chain has TRBV6-5 and TRBJ2-3; tentatively, D is TRBD2 (5 bases). This CDR3 spans 16 amino acids. Deletions cut 4 bases from V and 2 bases from J, with 16 bases between. Germline V gene sequence: CDR1 MNHEY, CDR2 SVGAGI. CDR3: CASSSWAGLATDTQYF. The DNA for the CDR3 is TGTGCCAGCAGTTCCTGGGCTGGGCTAGCCACAGATACGCAGTATTTT.

This clone was recorded once. This chain connects TRBV9 to TRBJ1-1, with D maybe TRBD1 (5 bases). Germline CDR1 and CDR2: SGDLS and YYNGEE. The CDR3 length is 14 residues. With 2 bases removed from V and 4 bases from J, the gap between germline ends came to 12 bases. DNA of the CDR3: TGTGCCAGCAGCGTTACCGCAGGGACCACTGAAGCTTTCTTT. This gives the protein CASSVTAGTTEAFF. The variable domain in full, completed from reference TRBV9 and TRBJ1-1, reads DSGVTQTPKHLITATGQRVTLRCSPRSGDLSVYWYQQSLDQGLQFLIQYYNGEERAKGNILERFSAQQFPDLHSELNLSSLELGDSALYFCASSVTAGTTEAFFGQGTRLTVV.

The chain links TRBV5-4 to TRBJ1-3; 7 nucleotides agree with TRBD1. V shed 2 bases, J shed 8 bases, and the junction held 7 bases outside the gene matches. The CDR3 covers 14 residues. Germline V gene data show CDR1 as SGHNT and CDR2 as YYREEE (reference sequence). Here the CDR3 reads CASSLRQGRDTIYF. CDR3 bases: TGTGCCAGCAGCTTAAGACAGGGCAGGGACACCATATATTTT.

The chain employs TRBV25-1 and TRBJ2-7, with D perhaps given as TRBD1 or TRBD2 (7 bases each). The CDR3 consists of 16 residues. V lost 1 base, J lost 2 bases, and 15 bases lay in between. Germline V gives CDR1 MGHDK, CDR2 SYGVNS. The CDR3 spells CASSESGRGGTYEQYF. CDR3 in DNA: TGTGCCAGCAGTGAATCGGGCAGGGGGGGAACCTACGAGCAGTACTTC.

In regard to this clone: The junction differs from germline at one of its ends, possibly a read error. The chain is built from TRBV4-2 and TRBJ2-5; 9 bases line up with TRBD2. The CDR3 has 16 amino acids. From germline, CDR1 is LGHNA and CDR2 YNFKEQ. The CDR3 DNA reads TGTGCCAGCACCCAAGGAGGTAGCGGGAGAGGGGAGACCCAGTACTTC. Encoded protein: CASTQGGSGRGETQYF.

There are a few counts of this clone. The chain employs TRBV6-4 and TRBJ1-2; 7 positions agree with TRBD1. V shed 3 bases and J 4 bases; nucleotides not matched to a gene: 8. The CDR3 runs to 15 residues. The germline CDR1 and CDR2 sequences are MRHNA and SNTAGT. CDR3 residues: CASSEQGSSSYGYTF. In DNA form, the CDR3 reads TGTGCCAGCAGTGAACAGGGGTCCTCCAGCTATGGCTACACCTTC.

This chain links TRBV9 with TRBJ2-3; D possibly corresponds to TRBD2 (6 bases). Trimming cost V 0 bases and J 6 bases, with 11 bases left between them. The CDR3 extends over 14 amino acids. CDR1 and CDR2 from the germline V gene are SGDLS and YYNGEE. In DNA, the CDR3 is TGTGCCAGCAGCGTAGCCGGGGGTGGGGATACGCAGTATTTT. Translated: CASSVAGGGDTQYF.

J is TRBJ1-3 and V is TRBV6-5; D may be TRBD1 (6 bases). CDR3 length: 13 residues. The germline V and J ends were trimmed by 6 bases and 4 bases, with 10 bases remaining between them. The germline CDR1 and CDR2 sequences are MNHEY and SVGAGI. CDR3 loop: CASSSGVGNTIYF. The CDR3 DNA sequence: TGTGCCAGCAGCTCAGGGGTAGGAAACACCATATATTTT.

The rearrangement links TRBV7-9 to TRBJ1-2; D unclear. Trimming took off 0 bases at V and 0 bases at J, with 11 bases between the two ends. The germline CDR1 and CDR2 sequences are SEHNR and FQNEAQ (reference sequence). There are 16 residues in the CDR3. For the CDR3, the DNA is TGTGCCAGCAGCTTAGCGCGCTGGCAGTCTAACTATGGCTACACCTTC. Its translation is CASSLARWQSNYGYTF.

V is TRBV6-5 and J is TRBJ1-1, with TRBD1 identical over 7 bases. V lost 5 bases and J lost 1; bases outside the gene matches: 4. Germline V gene sequence: CDR1 MNHEY, CDR2 SVGAGI. The CDR3 length is 14 residues. CDR3 nucleotides: TGTGCCAGCAGTCGACAGGGAAGGAACACTGAAGCTTTCTTT. Translation gives CASSRQGRNTEAFF.

The chain links TRBV6-1 to TRBJ1-5; TRBD1 matches 10 bases. J lost 3 bases, V lost 4 bases, and 6 bases had no gene match. The CDR3 loop spans 16 amino acids. Germline-derived CDR1 and CDR2 are MNHNS and SASEGT. CDR3 protein: CASSGDRGITNQPQHF. DNA for the CDR3: TGTGCCAGCAGTGGGGACAGGGGAATAACCAATCAGCCCCAGCATTTT.

This clone was observed once. The rearrangement joins TRBV7-9 to TRBJ1-2; D perhaps matches TRBD1 (5 bases). V was shortened by 2 bases and J by 3 bases, with 16 bases between the two germline ends. CDR3 size: 16 residues. Germline CDR1 reads SEHNR; CDR2 reads FQNEAQ (reference sequence). CDR3 DNA sequence: TGTGCCAGCAGCTTATGGTTGGGGCCGGCTGACTATGGCTACACCTTC. Translating it yields CASSLWLGPADYGYTF.

The V call is TRBV5-1, the J call TRBJ2-3; D may be TRBD2 (5 bases). The CDR3 has 16 residues. Germline CDR1 is SGHRS and CDR2 is YFSETQ. The V and J ends lost 4 bases and 0 bases respectively, with 15 bases between them. The CDR3 protein is CASSPPGFQSTDTQYF. The CDR3 DNA reads TGCGCCAGCAGCCCCCCGGGATTTCAAAGCACAGATACGCAGTATTTT.

The chain couples TRBV19 to TRBJ2-7; D is unclear. The CDR3 is made up of 13 amino acids. Trimming took off 2 bases at V and 4 bases at J, with 9 bases between the two ends. Germline V CDR1 and CDR2: LNHDA, SQIVND (reference sequence). As DNA, the CDR3 is TGTGCCAGTAGTATACCCGGCCCTTACGAGCAGTACTTC. The encoded protein is CASSIPGPYEQYF. Complete variable domain (other parts from reference TRBV19 and TRBJ2-7): DGGITQSPKYLFRKEGQNVTLSCEQNLNHDAMYWYRQDPGQGLRLIYYSQIVNDFQKGDIAEGYSVSREKKESFPLTVTSAQKNPTAFYLCASSIPGPYEQYFGPGTRLTVT.

This chain uses TRBV11-2 with TRBJ2-7; the D is unclear. Germline CDR1 SGHAT, CDR2 FQNNGV. The germline V and J ends were trimmed by 3 bases and 2 bases, with 5 bases remaining between them. The CDR3 is 12 amino acids. CDR3 loop: CASSFVTYEQYF. In DNA form, the CDR3 reads TGTGCCAGCAGCTTTGTCACCTACGAGCAGTACTTC. The variable domain in full, with the rest retrieved from reference TRBV11-2 and TRBJ2-7, is EAGVAQSPRYKIIEKRQSVAFWCNPISGHATLYWYQQILGQGPKLLIQFQNNGVVDDSQLPKDRFSAERLKGVDSTLKIQPAKLEDSAVYLCASSFVTYEQYFGPGTRLTVT.